The 26 T cell receptor beta chains below all came from one sample that was sequenced in a study of molecular identifiers for immune sequencing clone quantification. In TCRdb, the PCR reads were re-called with MiXCR into one record per CDR3 protein. The repertoire holds about 68,000 distinct CDR3 sequences, roughly 18% seen once, with roughly 1.5% in the top ten. The sequenced sample was naive CD8+ T cells from blood, with Jurkat cell RNA spiked in. Subset reported: FACS-sorted CD8+CD4-CCR7+CD45RA+ naive T cells. Receptors were obtained from a human donor in good health. Some libraries in this study had Jurkat cell RNA spiked in.

This clonotype was found many times. The V gene is TRBV5-1, the J gene TRBJ2-7; 7 nucleotides align to TRBD2. The V gene end was trimmed by 2 bases and the J gene end by 1 base; junction bases not matched to a gene: 12. The germline gives CDR1 SGHRS, CDR2 YFSETQ. CDR3 length equals 17 residues. CDR3 region: CASSLTSRDYFSYEQYF. The CDR3 DNA reads TGCGCCAGCAGCTTAACGAGCCGGGACTACTTTTCCTACGAGCAGTACTTC.

This clonotype has ten or more counts. CDR3 protein: CASSLEMGLLYEQYF. CDR3 in DNA: TGTGCCAGCAGCTTGGAGATGGGACTACTCTACGAGCAGTACTTC. The chain employs TRBV7-2 and TRBJ2-7; 7 bases fit TRBD2. The length of the CDR3 is 15 residues. J was trimmed by 3 bases and V by 3 bases; bases with no gene match: 8. Germline-derived CDR1 and CDR2 are SGHTA and FQGNSA.

This clonotype was observed many times. The chain's CDR3 is CATSRAWSVAEGGITDTQYF. CDR3 coding DNA: TGTGCCACCAGCAGAGCATGGTCGGTAGCGGAGGGGGGTATTACAGATACGCAGTATTTT. The V and J genes are TRBV15 and TRBJ2-3, with D perhaps matching TRBD1 or TRBD2 (6 bases each). This CDR3 is built from 20 residues. CDR1 is LNHNV, CDR2 YYDKDF, per germline (reference sequence). V was trimmed by 1 base and J by 3 bases, leaving 26 bases between them.

This clonotype occurred a few times. The CDR3 DNA follows: TGTGCCAGCAGTTTCGGCAATGAGCAGTTCTTC. It translates to CASSFGNEQFF. The rearrangement links TRBV27 to TRBJ2-1; D gene ambiguous. V gave up 3 bases and J gave up 6 bases, with 3 bases separating them. CDR3 length: 11 amino acids. Germline CDR1 reads MNHEY; CDR2 reads SMNVEV (reference sequence).

This clonotype was observed many times. CDR3 region: CASSLARVSGANVLTF. CDR3 DNA sequence: TGTGCCAGCAGCTTAGCCCGCGTGTCTGGGGCCAACGTCCTGACTTTC. The chain carries TRBV7-6 and TRBJ2-6, with unresolved D. The germline V gene has CDR1 SGHVS and CDR2 FNYEAQ. The V end lost 0 bases, the J end lost 1 base, and 7 bases lay between the germline ends. This CDR3 comprises 16 residues.

This chain uses TRBV6-1 with TRBJ1-3; D is ambiguous. Germline V gene sequence: CDR1 MNHNS, CDR2 SASEGT. Trimming took 2 bases from V and 4 from J, leaving 15 bases between them. CDR3 length: 16 amino acids. The CDR3 protein is CASSEFGVGMGNTIYF. The CDR3 DNA sequence: TGTGCCAGCAGTGAATTTGGGGTCGGTATGGGAAACACCATATATTTT.

Details on this clonotype: A much larger clone differs from this one at a single base, so this may be a read error. CDR3 amino acids: CASRDLGETVEQYF. The CDR3, as DNA: TGTGCCAGCAGAGATTTGGGGGAGACGGTCGAGCAGTACTTC. The chain employs TRBV27 and TRBJ2-7; D is tentatively TRBD1 or TRBD2 (5 bases each). Trimming removed 6 bases from V and 6 bases from J, with 18 bases in between. CDR1 is MNHEY, CDR2 SMNVEV, per germline (reference sequence). The CDR3 contains 14 residues.

In its sample, this clonotype was seen many times. The chain joins TRBV10-3 to TRBJ1-3; D is undetermined. Germline lookup yields CDR1 ENHRY and CDR2 SYGVKD. Trimming left V 0 bases short and J 4 bases short, with 4 bases between. The CDR3 has 13 residues. The CDR3 DNA sequence: TGTGCCATCAGTGAGTCCGTCGGAAACACCATATATTTT. The encoded protein is CAISESVGNTIYF.

In regard to this clonotype: A much larger clone lies one base from this, so it may be a read error. V is TRBV11-2 and J is TRBJ2-3; no clear D gene. The CDR3 extends over 14 amino acids. Deletions cut 3 bases from V and 11 bases from J, with 18 bases between. The V gene's germline CDR1 is SGHAT and CDR2 FQNNGV. Here the CDR3 reads CASSFPQKVFMQYF. The CDR3, as DNA: TGTGCCAGCAGCTTTCCCCAGAAGGTTTTCATGCAGTATTTT.

This clonotype appeared many times. The CDR3 protein is CASSSETSGTYNEQFF. The CDR3 coding sequence is TGTGCCAGCAGCTCCGAGACTAGCGGTACCTACAATGAGCAGTTCTTC. This chain connects TRBV11-2 to TRBJ2-1, with 9 positions matching TRBD2. The CDR3 is 16 residues long. The germline gives CDR1 SGHAT, CDR2 FQNNGV. The V segment lost 4 bases and the J segment 2 bases; nucleotides outside the gene matches: 6.

The sample holds many counts of this clonotype. V gene TRBV19 combines with J gene TRBJ2-7, with D perhaps matching TRBD1 (5 bases). V was shortened by 8 bases and J by 3 bases, with 17 bases between the two germline ends. CDR1 and CDR2 from the germline V gene are LNHDA and SQIVND (reference sequence). CDR3 length: 14 residues. The CDR3 protein is CASGSGLGLYEQYF. CDR3 in DNA: TGTGCCAGTGGATCAGGGTTAGGTCTCTACGAGCAGTACTTC.

This clonotype was recorded at least ten times. This chain joins TRBV4-2 and TRBJ2-7; 7 bases are a match to TRBD2. Germline CDR1 is LGHNA and CDR2 is YNFKEQ. V lost 3 bases and J lost 7; bases outside the gene matches: 6. The CDR3 extends over 13 amino acids. The CDR3 is CASSHGGTPEQYF. The DNA of the CDR3 is TGTGCCAGCAGCCACGGGGGGACCCCAGAGCAGTACTTC.

This clonotype came up a few times. The CDR3 ends on some other residue instead of the conserved phenylalanine or tryptophan, so this is likely a read error. This sequence joins TRBV7-9 and TRBJ2-7; TRBD1 aligns across 11 bases. The V gene end was trimmed by 4 bases and the J gene end by 3 bases; junction bases not matched to a gene: 8. CDR3 size: 16 residues. Germline values: CDR1 SEHNR, CDR2 FQNEAQ (reference sequence). CDR3 loop: CASSSPPGQGGYEQYI. The CDR3 coding sequence is TGTGCCAGCAGCTCTCCTCCGGGACAGGGGGGCTACGAGCAGTACATC.

This clonotype was seen a handful of times. It may be a read error: a sequence one base away is much more abundant. The chain has TRBV19 and TRBJ1-1; D may be TRBD1 (5 bases). The CDR3 extends over 14 amino acids. Germline assignment: CDR1 LNHDA and CDR2 SQIVND (reference sequence). The CDR3 DNA sequence: TGTGCCAGTAGTATCGGGGCAGATTCGACTGAAGCTCTCTTT. Translating gives CASSIGADSTEALF.

This clonotype was counted ten times or more. The chain carries TRBV6-1 and TRBJ1-1; D is unclear. Germline CDR1 MNHNS, CDR2 SASEGT. The V end was cut by 5 bases, the J end by 0 bases, with 13 bases between. CDR3 length equals 15 residues. In DNA form, the CDR3 reads TGTGCCAGCAGTTCCCTACAGCGATTGAACACTGAAGCTTTCTTT. This gives the protein CASSSLQRLNTEAFF.

Ten or more counts support this clonotype. Germline and junction disagree at one end, which may indicate a read error. The V call is TRBV7-9, the J call TRBJ2-7; 12 nucleotides agree with TRBD2. CDR1 and CDR2 (germline): SEHNR, FQNEAQ (reference sequence). The CDR3 length is 16 residues. As DNA, the CDR3 is TGTGCCAGCAGGTTAGGGACTAGCGGGCCCCGAGGCGAGCAGTACTTC. As protein: CASRLGTSGPRGEQYF.

This clonotype was seen ten or more times. V usage is TRBV5-5 and J usage is TRBJ2-7, with 8 bases aligning to TRBD1. The V gene's germline CDR1 is SGHKS and CDR2 YYEKEE (reference sequence). The V gene end was trimmed by 2 bases and the J gene end by 5 bases; junction bases not matched to a gene: 9. The CDR3 extends over 15 amino acids. CDR3 sequence: CASSFRDRSRDEQYF. As DNA, the CDR3 is TGTGCCAGCAGCTTCCGGGACAGGTCGAGAGACGAGCAGTACTTC.

This clonotype has just one count. This may come from a read error, since a much larger clone is one base off. The chain is built from TRBV3-1 and TRBJ1-2; D ambiguous. Germline-derived CDR1 and CDR2 are LGHDT and YNNKEL (reference sequence). The CDR3 covers 13 residues. The chain's CDR3 is CASSQGENYAYTF. The DNA of the CDR3 is TGTGCCAGCAGCCAGGGAGAGAACTATGCCTACACCTTC. Full variable domain (rest looked up from reference TRBV3-1 and TRBJ1-2): DTAVSQTPKYLVTQMGNDKSIKCEQNLGHDTMYWYKQDSKKFLKIMFSYNNKELIINETVPNRFSPKSPDKAHLNLHINSLELGDSAVYFCASSQGENYAYTFGSGTRLTVV.

This clonotype appeared a few times. The chain couples TRBV28 to TRBJ2-2; no clear D. Trimming pared 6 bases from V and 6 bases from J, leaving 11 bases between. This CDR3 comprises 13 residues. Looked up from germline, CDR1 is MDHEN and CDR2 is SYDVKM. CDR3 protein: CASRSSGAGELFF. As DNA, the CDR3 is TGTGCCAGCAGATCCTCAGGCGCCGGGGAGCTGTTTTTT.

This clonotype was counted only a few times. This could be a read error, since a much larger clone is one nucleotide away. The J gene is TRBJ2-1, the V gene TRBV4-1, with a possible D match to TRBD1 (5 bases). The CDR3 is 16 amino acids. Per the germline V gene, CDR1 is MGHRA and CDR2 is YSYEKL. The CDR3 DNA reads TGCGCCAGAAGCCAACGCGACAGAAGCTTCTACAATGAGCAGTTCTTC. Protein sequence: CARSQRDRSFYNEQFF.

The sample holds many counts of this clonotype. Written as DNA, the CDR3 is TGTGCCAGCAGGGGGGACAGGAGCACAGATACGCAGTATTTT. Translated, it gives CASRGDRSTDTQYF. This sequence joins TRBV27 and TRBJ2-3; 8 nucleotides align to TRBD1. The CDR3 runs to 14 residues. Germline CDR1 is MNHEY and CDR2 is SMNVEV (reference sequence). The J segment lost 0 bases and the V segment lost 6 bases, leaving 2 bases of the junction unmatched.

This clonotype was observed a few times. The V and J genes are TRBV5-3 and TRBJ2-5; no reliable D call. Being an ORF, TRBV5-3 has a function that is uncertain. The CDR3 consists of 14 residues. Trimming pared 4 bases from V and 5 bases from J, leaving 15 bases between. Written as DNA, the CDR3 is TGTGCCAGAAGCCCGGCCCCGAAGCGCGAGACCCAGTACTTC. Translated, it gives CARSPAPKRETQYF.

This clonotype has a count of ten or more. The DNA of the CDR3 is TGTGCCAGCAGCTTATCGGGAGGGCCCAACGAGCAGTACTTC. This translates into CASSLSGGPNEQYF. The chain employs TRBV11-2 and TRBJ2-7; 8 bases align to TRBD2. Germline CDR1 SGHAT, CDR2 FQNNGV. The CDR3 consists of 14 residues. Trimming at V came to 2 bases and at J to 5 bases, leaving 5 bases not matched to a gene.

The table lists this clonotype with a few counts. The chain couples TRBV7-6 to TRBJ2-3; D not resolved. The CDR3 consists of 14 residues. V lost 1 base to trimming and J lost 1 base, with 6 bases between them. Looked up from germline, CDR1 is SGHVS and CDR2 is FNYEAQ. DNA for the CDR3: TGTGCCAGCAGCTTAGTTAGTGGCACAGATACGCAGTATTTT. As protein: CASSLVSGTDTQYF.

With regard to this clonotype: A read error is possible here, since a much larger clone lies one base away. The CDR3 spells CATGREAKYHEQFF. Written as DNA, the CDR3 is TGTGCCACCGGCAGAGAAGCCAAGTATCATGAGCAGTTCTTC. This rearrangement joins TRBV15 to TRBJ2-1; D is undetermined. CDR1 and CDR2 (germline): LNHNV, YYDKDF (reference sequence). The CDR3 is made up of 14 amino acids.

Many counts were recorded for this clonotype. The chain carries TRBV20-1 and TRBJ2-3, with D perhaps TRBD1 or TRBD2 (5 bases each). CDR3 length equals 15 residues. Germline V gives CDR1 DFQATT, CDR2 SNEGSKA (reference sequence). Trimming took off 3 bases at V and 0 bases at J, with 13 bases between the two ends. The CDR3, as DNA: TGCAGTGCTAGCCCGGGACCCAGGAGCACAGATACGCAGTATTTT. Its translation is CSASPGPRSTDTQYF.